This TCR beta chain was recovered during a study of blood T cell repertoires in COVID-19. Using immunoSEQ multiplex PCR, the repertoire was profiled, and TCRdb retains in-frame clones only, with some absent. The sample lists a few hundred thousand clones; about 91% were seen once. V trimming: 7 bases; J trimming: 3 bases; junction bases outside the gene matches: 5. CDR1 is KGHDR, CDR2 SFDVKD, per germline. The CDR3 totals 15 residues. The specimen was peripheral blood. The V gene is TRBV24-1, the J gene TRBJ2-7; 13 bases line up with TRBD2. The source of this sequence is a woman in her forties or fifties with COVID-19, enrolled during active disease. CDR3 region: CATSQTSGGFYEQYF. CDR3 coding DNA: TGTGCCACCAGCCAGACTAGCGGGGGGTTCTACGAGCAGTACTTC.